This entry lists 16 T cell receptor beta chains sequenced from one sample in a study of blood T cell repertoires in COVID-19. Clones were read by immunoSEQ multiplex PCR, and TCRdb kept only the in-frame ones, dropping some. Of 150,000 to 200,000 clones in the sample, approximately 87% were seen once. The sample comprised peripheral blood. Receptor source: a man between 18 and 35 years old with active or convalescent COVID-19.

In its sample, this clone was seen a few times. The chain couples TRBV7-9 to TRBJ1-5; 9 nucleotides line up with TRBD1. Germline V gene lookup returns CDR1 SEHNR and CDR2 FQNEAQ (reference sequence). The CDR3 extends over 15 amino acids. Trimming cost V 5 bases and J 1 base; bases outside gene matches: 3. CDR3 in DNA: TGTGCCAGCAGCCGCGACAGGGGGAGCAATCAGCCCCAGCATTTT. Translation gives CASSRDRGSNQPQHF.

CDR3 protein: CATLAGEGEQFF. The DNA for the CDR3 is TGTGCCACACTAGCGGGGGAGGGGGAGCAGTTCTTC. The V and J genes are TRBV10-3 and TRBJ2-1, with 11 nucleotides matching TRBD2. Germline V CDR1 and CDR2: ENHRY, SYGVKD. The length of the CDR3 is 12 residues. V lost 10 bases to trimming and J lost 10 bases; unmatched junction nucleotides: 6.

The chain links TRBV11-3 to TRBJ1-2; D is unclear. The CDR3 consists of 12 residues. From germline, CDR1 is SGHNT and CDR2 YENEEA. V was trimmed by 4 bases and J by 5 bases, leaving 8 bases between them. The CDR3 sequence: CASSSGKYGYTF. Here the CDR3 DNA reads TGTGCCAGCAGCTCGGGGAAATATGGCTACACCTTC.

This sequence joins TRBV11-2 and TRBJ1-4; no clear D. Trimming shortened V by 5 bases and J by 2 bases, and 18 bases separated the two germline ends. This CDR3 spans 17 amino acids. Germline V gives CDR1 SGHAT, CDR2 FQNNGV. The CDR3 coding sequence is TGTGCCAGCAGCCTACCGTCGGGGTGGGCGACTAATGAAAAACTGTTTTTT. Its translation is CASSLPSGWATNEKLFF.

The J gene is TRBJ2-2, the V gene TRBV28, with 7 bases identical to TRBD1. The CDR3 length is 16 residues. J was trimmed by 0 bases and V by 6 bases; bases with no gene match: 7. Germline V CDR1 and CDR2: MDHEN, SYDVKM. For the CDR3, the DNA is TGTGCCAGCAGAGACAGGGTGACAACGAACACCGGGGAGCTGTTTTTT. Translated, it gives CASRDRVTTNTGELFF.

The chain is built from TRBV30 and TRBJ2-1; TRBD2 matches at 13 bases. Germline assignment: CDR1 GTSNPN and CDR2 SVGIG (reference sequence). Trimming at V came to 2 bases and at J to 1 base, leaving 2 bases not matched to a gene. This CDR3 has 16 residues. The CDR3 sequence: CAWSRLAGGSYNEQFF. The CDR3 DNA reads as TGTGCCTGGAGTAGACTAGCGGGAGGTTCCTACAATGAGCAGTTCTTC.

The V call is TRBV7-9, the J call TRBJ1-2, with TRBD1 matching 8 bases. J gave up 4 bases and V 5 bases, and 12 bases lay outside the gene matches. Germline lookup yields CDR1 SEHNR and CDR2 FQNEAQ (reference sequence). This CDR3 comprises 16 residues. This CDR3 reads CASSRALTGELYGYTF. CDR3 DNA: TGTGCCAGCAGCCGAGCCTTGACAGGGGAGCTCTATGGCTACACCTTC.

The chain is built from TRBV10-1 and TRBJ1-6, with no clear D. CDR1 and CDR2 from the germline V gene are WNHNN and SYGVQD (reference sequence). The ends were cut back, 6 bases at V and 7 bases at J, with 13 bases in the middle. The CDR3 length is 14 residues. The CDR3 DNA reads TGCGCCAGCAGGTCCCGAACTTCCAATTCACCCCTCCACTTT. This gives the protein CASRSRTSNSPLHF.

This clone was seen only once. The chain joins TRBV24-1 to TRBJ1-1; tentatively, D is TRBD1 (5 bases). The CDR3 extends over 15 amino acids. With 4 bases removed from V and 3 bases from J, the gap between germline ends came to 14 bases. The V gene's germline CDR1 is KGHDR and CDR2 SFDVKD. CDR3 sequence (DNA): TGTGCCACCAGTGACCCGACTGGGGGGGACACTGAAGCTTTCTTT. This sequence encodes CATSDPTGGDTEAFF.

The sample holds one count of this clone. The genes are TRBV28 and TRBJ1-1; TRBD1 agrees at 7 bases. V shed 3 bases, J shed 10 bases, and the junction held 5 bases outside the gene matches. CDR1 MDHEN and CDR2 SYDVKM come from the germline V gene. CDR3 length: 12 amino acids. The CDR3 loop is CASSFLGDRAFF. CDR3 coding DNA: TGTGCCAGCAGTTTTCTGGGGGACAGAGCTTTCTTT.

This clone was picked up one time. The CDR3 bases are TGCAGTGCTCCCTTGAACACTGAAGCTTTCTTT. Encoded protein: CSAPLNTEAFF. The chain is built from TRBV20-1 and TRBJ1-1; D unresolved. The CDR3 runs 11 residues. CDR1 DFQATT and CDR2 SNEGSKA come from the germline V gene (reference sequence). Deletions cut 5 bases from V and 0 bases from J, with 4 bases between.

The chain joins TRBV10-3 to TRBJ1-2; 8 bases are a match to TRBD1. With 3 bases clipped from V and 7 bases from J, the junction kept 16 bases outside the gene matches. This CDR3 has 17 amino acids. The germline gives CDR1 ENHRY, CDR2 SYGVKD. The CDR3 sequence: CAISDAGGAGYFGGYTF. The CDR3 region has the DNA TGTGCCATCAGTGATGCAGGGGGCGCTGGGTATTTTGGTGGCTACACCTTC.

This clone occurred once. This chain joins TRBV6-5 and TRBJ1-2; weak D call: TRBD1 (5 bases). The germline V gene encodes CDR1 MNHEY and CDR2 SVGAGI. Deletions cut 6 bases from V and 4 bases from J, with 12 bases between. There are 13 residues in the CDR3. CDR3 DNA sequence: TGTGCCAGCAGCGACAGTTATCTCTATGGCTACACCTTC. Protein product: CASSDSYLYGYTF.

The chain couples TRBV5-1 to TRBJ2-1; 10 bases are a match to TRBD2. Germline-derived CDR1 and CDR2 are SGHRS and YFSETQ. Trimming removed 0 bases from V and 3 bases from J; junction bases left unmatched: 9. CDR3 length: 18 residues. Written as DNA, the CDR3 is TGCGCCAGCAGCTTGGCCATAACTAGCGGGGAGAGCTACAATGAGCAGTTCTTC. Translated, it gives CASSLAITSGESYNEQFF.

The V call is TRBV30, the J call TRBJ2-1; D is perhaps TRBD2 (5 bases). CDR3 length: 12 amino acids. Germline values: CDR1 GTSNPN, CDR2 SVGIG (reference sequence). The V end lost 6 bases, the J end lost 6 bases, and 12 bases lay between the germline ends. The CDR3 loop reads CACYTSSNEQFF. The DNA of the CDR3 is TGTGCCTGCTATACTAGTAGCAATGAGCAGTTCTTC.

The V gene is TRBV5-1, the J gene TRBJ1-2; TRBD1 agrees at 7 bases. Per germline, CDR1 SGHRS and CDR2 YFSETQ. J gave up 3 bases and V 0 bases, and 11 bases lay outside the gene matches. This CDR3 is built from 17 residues. CDR3 bases: TGCGCCAGCAGCTTGGGGAGGGGGCGTCCCGCCGACTATGGCTACACCTTC. Its protein is CASSLGRGRPADYGYTF.